The source of this TCR beta chain is a study of cytomegalovirus exposure and HLA in healthy donors. Across the study: T cells numbering around 170 million yielded 117 million unique TCR beta sequences in an earlier analysis.

General study results and limits: It was reported in a later analysis that an Asian-associated ancestry cluster showed fewer N-insertions than the approximately 670-donor mean. Altogether, about 160 TCR beta chains were recorded as cytomegalovirus-associated.

Regarding this clone: The antigen remains undetermined.

PCR amplification relied on 60 Vbeta primers (plus 13 Jbeta primers). Assay used: immunoSEQ multiplex PCR; TCRdb lists only in-frame clones, some missing. The data show around 91,000 clones, around nine tenths seen once. The CDR3 contains 16 residues. The germline V and J ends were trimmed by 5 bases and 0 bases, with 15 bases remaining between them. Germline assignment: CDR1 SEHNR and CDR2 FQNEAQ (reference sequence). This clonotype was sampled from a man aged 25-40 years in good health and CMV-seropositive. Material for sequencing was PBMCs. V and J are TRBV7-9 and TRBJ2-3, with a weak D call TRBD2 (6 bases). CDR3 in amino acids: CASSPQGGESTDTQYF. In DNA form, the CDR3 reads TGTGCCAGCAGCCCCCAGGGCGGGGAAAGCACAGATACGCAGTATTTT.